The clone carrying this T cell receptor beta chain has a single count. Seattle participants joined during active infection and were tracked over time. These data belong to a study of blood T cell repertoires in COVID-19. Looking at the study overall: The United States, Italy and Spain provided the acute and convalescent COVID-19 samples. PBMCs, B-cell-depleted T cells, or T cells were the source of the cDNA or gDNA that made up the material.

Profiling relied on immunoSEQ multiplex PCR, and the TCRdb table lists in-frame clones only, not all of them. The sample has fewer than 200,000 clones; roughly 86% are singletons. The V gene's germline CDR1 is MNHEY and CDR2 SVGAGI. The trim removed 2 bases at V and 5 bases at J, leaving 6 bases unmatched. This CDR3 region has 16 residues. Sequencing used peripheral blood. This sequence was found in a woman older than 75 with COVID-19, enrolled during active disease. The chain joins TRBV6-5 to TRBJ1-6; 7 nucleotides line up with TRBD1. The CDR3 here is CASSYRDRDHNSPLHF. The CDR3 DNA follows: TGTGCCAGCAGTTACCGAGACAGGGACCATAATTCACCCCTCCACTTT.